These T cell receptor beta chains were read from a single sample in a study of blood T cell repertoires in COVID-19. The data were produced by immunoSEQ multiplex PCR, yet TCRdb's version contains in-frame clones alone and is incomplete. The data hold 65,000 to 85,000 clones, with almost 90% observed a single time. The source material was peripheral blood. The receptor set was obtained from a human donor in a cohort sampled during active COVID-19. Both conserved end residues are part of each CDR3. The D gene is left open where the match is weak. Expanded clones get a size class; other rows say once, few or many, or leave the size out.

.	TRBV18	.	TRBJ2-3	CASSPSSTDTQYF	TGTGCCAGCTCTCCGTCTAGCACAGATACGCAGTATTTT
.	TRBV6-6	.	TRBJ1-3	CATRGASGNTIYF	TGTGCCACCAGAGGAGCATCTGGAAACACCATATATTTT
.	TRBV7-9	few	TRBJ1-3	CASSPPGGANSGNTIYF	TGTGCCAGCAGCCCCCCGGGGGGAGCCAACTCTGGAAACACCATATATTTT
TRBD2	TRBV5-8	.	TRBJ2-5	CASNQRGPQWGTQYF	TGTGCCAGCAATCAGCGGGGGCCACAGTGGGGGACCCAGTACTTC
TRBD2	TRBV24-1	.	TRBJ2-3	CATSDPPRAGGPGGTDTQYF	TGTGCCACCAGTGATCCCCCCCGAGCGGGAGGGCCGGGAGGCACAGATACGCAGTATTTT
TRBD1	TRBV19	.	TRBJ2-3	CASSMGQGWGTQYF	TGTGCCAGTAGTATGGGACAGGGTTGGGGTACGCAGTATTTT
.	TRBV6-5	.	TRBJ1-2	CASSYSNPDRVGGYTF	TGTGCCAGCAGTTACTCGAACCCGGACAGAGTCGGCGGCTACACCTTC
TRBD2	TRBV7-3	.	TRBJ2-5	CASSQLGRLAGQETQYF	TGTGCCAGCAGTCAACTTGGGAGACTAGCGGGCCAAGAGACCCAGTACTTC
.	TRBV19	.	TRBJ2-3	CASSIVQGWTDTQYF	TGTGCCAGTAGTATAGTGCAGGGGTGGACAGATACGCAGTATTTT
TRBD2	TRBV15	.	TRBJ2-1	CATSRDPTSGGGEQFF	TGTGCCACCAGCAGAGATCCGACTAGCGGGGGTGGTGAGCAGTTCTTC
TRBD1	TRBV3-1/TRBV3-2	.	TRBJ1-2	CASSWAGGTYGYTF	TGTGCCAGCAGCTGGGCAGGGGGAACCTATGGCTACACCTTC
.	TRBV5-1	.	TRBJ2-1	CASSSGVSLGGEQFF	TGCGCCAGCAGCTCCGGGGTTAGCCTAGGAGGTGAGCAGTTCTTC
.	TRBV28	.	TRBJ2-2	CASRNPPPSGGGELFF	TGTGCCAGCAGGAATCCCCCCCCCTCTGGAGGCGGGGAGCTGTTTTTT
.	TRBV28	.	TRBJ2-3	CASREAFLVTDTQYF	TGTGCCAGCCGAGAAGCGTTCCTAGTCACAGATACGCAGTATTTT
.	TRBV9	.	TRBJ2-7	CASSVEPGASHEQYF	TGTGCCAGCAGCGTAGAGCCAGGGGCGAGTCACGAGCAGTACTTC
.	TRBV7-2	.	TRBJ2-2	CASSLVAGTGELFF	TGTGCCAGCAGCTTAGTGGCAGGCACCGGGGAGCTGTTTTTT
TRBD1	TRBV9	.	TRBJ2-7	CASSVEQGAQYF	TGTGCCAGCAGCGTAGAGCAGGGGGCTCAGTACTTC
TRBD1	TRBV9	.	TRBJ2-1	CASSSRQGGSYNEQFF	TGTGCCAGCAGCTCCAGACAGGGGGGCTCCTACAATGAGCAGTTCTTC
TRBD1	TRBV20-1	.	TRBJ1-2	CSAETGNGYTF	TGCAGTGCAGAGACAGGGAATGGCTACACCTTC
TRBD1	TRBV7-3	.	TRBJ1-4	CASSLRGGATNEKLFF	TGTGCCAGCAGCTTACGAGGGGGCGCAACTAATGAAAAACTGTTTTTT
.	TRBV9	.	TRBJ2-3	CASSVGRGLHSTDTQYF	TGTGCCAGCAGCGTAGGGCGGGGGCTCCATAGCACAGATACGCAGTATTTT
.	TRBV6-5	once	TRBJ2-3	CASSYYSLSSTDTQYF	TGTGCCAGCAGTTACTATAGTCTATCTAGCACAGATACGCAGTATTTT
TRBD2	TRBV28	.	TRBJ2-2	CASSGLAGYTGELFF	TGTGCCAGCAGTGGACTAGCGGGGTACACCGGGGAGCTGTTTTTT
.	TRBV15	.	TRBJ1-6	CATSRDFRGTPVHF	TGTGCCACCAGCAGAGATTTTCGAGGAACGCCCGTCCACTTT
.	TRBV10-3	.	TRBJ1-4	CAIRDRQQEKLFF	TGTGCCATCAGGGACAGACAACAAGAAAAACTGTTTTTT